This T cell receptor (beta chain) stems from a study of blood T cell repertoires in COVID-19. The CDR3 extends over 14 amino acids. V shed 2 bases and J 0 bases; nucleotides not matched to a gene: 3. The germline V gene encodes CDR1 SQVTM and CDR2 ANQGSEA. Study processing details: Nucleated cell number was recorded as an estimate derived from reference gene primer amplification. Assay used: immunoSEQ multiplex PCR; TCRdb lists only in-frame clones, some missing. V and J calls and clone size are given by that table; D and trimming were obtained from the DNA. This table has 250,000 to 300,000 clones, 85% to 90% appearing once.

This receptor was identified in a woman aged 55-70 years who had recovered from COVID-19. The material sequenced was PBMCs or T cells enriched from blood (not recorded which). The chain uses TRBV29-1 and TRBJ2-7; TRBD2 matches 8 bases. CDR3 loop: CSVESSGSSYEQYF. In DNA, the CDR3 is TGCAGCGTTGAATCTAGCGGGTCCTCCTACGAGCAGTACTTC.